Presented here are 18 T cell receptor beta chains from one specimen sequenced in a study of regulatory T cells in long-lasting Graves disease. Sample time point: newly diagnosed GD, antithyroid drugs for less than 3 months. The TCR library used RNA extracted from PBMCs. CDR3-region Arm-PCR and iRepertoire HTBI primers produced the TCR beta libraries. Via MiXCR, TCRdb re-called the multiplex PCR reads, giving one row per CDR3 protein. The table records under 700,000 distinct CDR3 sequences, about 16% of them present only once. Another study also made use of these data, one on T cells in Graves' hyperthyroidism and ophthalmopathy.

The sequencing used peripheral blood mononuclear cells (PBMCs), collected at new diagnosis, from a patient treated with antithyroid drugs. All receptors derive from a woman aged 35-65 years with Graves disease.

In its sample, this clonotype was seen many times. This chain joins TRBV20-1 and TRBJ1-1; no clear D. The germline gives CDR1 DFQATT, CDR2 SNEGSKA (reference sequence). The CDR3 is 12 residues long. Trimming took off 4 bases at V and 3 bases at J, with 9 bases between the two ends. The CDR3 here is CSATQPHTEAFF. The CDR3 DNA is TGCAGTGCTACCCAGCCCCACACTGAAGCTTTCTTT.

This clonotype was detected many times. The CDR3 DNA reads as TGTGCCAGCAGTTTAACTGCACAGGGGGCGAAGGGAAACACCATATATTTT. Translation: CASSLTAQGAKGNTIYF. The chain couples TRBV6-5 to TRBJ1-3; 9 bases are shared with TRBD1. The J segment lost 4 bases and the V segment lost 4 bases, leaving 11 bases of the junction unmatched. The CDR3 runs 17 residues. Germline CDR1 is MNHEY and CDR2 is SVGAGI.

In DNA, the CDR3 is TGTGCCAGTAGTGAGGGCATCTATAGCAATCAGCCCCAGCATTTT. It specifies CASSEGIYSNQPQHF. V and J are TRBV19 and TRBJ1-5; the D is unclear. CDR3 length: 15 amino acids. The V and J ends lost 5 bases and 0 bases respectively, with 11 bases between them. Germline lookup yields CDR1 LNHDA and CDR2 SQIVND (reference sequence).

This chain joins TRBV15 and TRBJ1-3; D gene unclear. V was shortened by 9 bases and J by 0 bases, with 12 bases between the two germline ends. Germline CDR1 reads LNHNV; CDR2 reads YYDKDF (reference sequence). The CDR3 runs 14 residues. The CDR3 DNA follows: TGTGCCACAACAAACCTGGGCTCTGGAAACACCATATATTTT. This translates into CATTNLGSGNTIYF.

This clonotype was counted between two and nine times. The gene calls are TRBV7-9 and TRBJ2-5; 8 bases line up with TRBD2. CDR1 is SEHNR, CDR2 FQNEAQ, per germline (reference sequence). The CDR3 consists of 18 residues. With 10 bases clipped from V and 1 base from J, the junction kept 20 bases outside the gene matches. DNA of the CDR3: TGTGCCACTCTAAAGGGGAGCGGGAGACATGATCCCCAAGAGACCCAGTACTTC. It encodes CATLKGSGRHDPQETQYF.

At least ten counts were recorded for this clonotype. This chain connects TRBV2 to TRBJ2-7, with TRBD1 matching 7 bases. The CDR3 is 12 residues long. V shed 10 bases and J 2 bases; nucleotides not matched to a gene: 5. Germline V gene sequence: CDR1 SNHLY, CDR2 FYNNEI. This chain's CDR3 is CATVQGTYEQYF. Written as DNA, the CDR3 is TGTGCCACCGTACAGGGGACCTACGAGCAGTACTTC.

This clonotype came up many times. The CDR3 region is CASSFSGTEAFF. The DNA of the CDR3 is TGTGCCAGCAGTTTCTCTGGTACTGAAGCTTTCTTT. The genes are TRBV12-3 or TRBV12-4 and TRBJ1-1; D not resolved. The CDR3 runs to 12 residues. The V end lost 3 bases, the J end lost 5 bases, and 7 bases lay between the germline ends.

This clonotype was seen once. CDR3 in amino acids: CASSYLVPGQKRNTEAFF. CDR3 sequence (DNA): TGTGCCAGCAGTTATCTAGTCCCGGGACAGAAAAGGAACACTGAAGCTTTCTTT. This chain joins TRBV6-2 or TRBV6-3 and TRBJ1-1; 7 bases match TRBD1. J lost 1 base, V lost 3 bases, and 14 bases had no gene match. This CDR3 spans 18 amino acids. CDR1 is MNHEY and CDR2 is SVGEGT in the germline V gene.

At least ten counts were recorded for this clonotype. The chain recombines TRBV20-1 with TRBJ2-5; tentatively, D is TRBD1 (6 bases). Germline CDR1 and CDR2: DFQATT and SNEGSKA (reference sequence). The length of the CDR3 is 16 residues. Trimming cost V 0 bases and J 5 bases, with 19 bases left between them. The CDR3 reads CSARDLGQGMVETQYF. The CDR3 DNA reads as TGCAGTGCTAGAGATCTAGGGCAGGGGATGGTGGAGACCCAGTACTTC.

In its sample, this clonotype was seen a few times. V usage is TRBV7-2 and J usage is TRBJ2-2; no reliable D call. The V and J ends lost 2 bases and 7 bases respectively, with 5 bases between them. The V gene's germline CDR1 is SGHTA and CDR2 FQGNSA. CDR3 length equals 12 residues. The CDR3 DNA sequence: TGTGCCAGCAGCTTATTGTTCGGGGAGCTGTTTTTT. Its translation: CASSLLFGELFF.

This clonotype came up a few times. This chain uses TRBV10-3 with TRBJ1-3, with no clear D. The germline V gene encodes CDR1 ENHRY and CDR2 SYGVKD. The CDR3 runs 14 residues. The V and J ends lost 3 bases and 0 bases respectively, with 6 bases between them. The CDR3 is CAISDRNSGNTIYF. In DNA form, the CDR3 reads TGTGCCATCAGTGACCGGAACTCTGGAAACACCATATATTTT.

This clonotype was seen just once. The chain has TRBV6-1 and TRBJ1-1; no clear D gene. There are 14 residues in the CDR3. V lost 0 bases to trimming and J lost 1 base, with 6 bases between them. The V gene's germline CDR1 is MNHNS and CDR2 SASEGT. Here the CDR3 reads CASSEASPNTEAFF. CDR3 nucleotides: TGTGCCAGCAGTGAAGCGTCCCCGAACACTGAAGCTTTCTTT.

The table lists this clonotype with many counts. The gene calls are TRBV18 and TRBJ1-4; D is unresolved. The V end was cut by 5 bases, the J end by 0 bases, with 13 bases between. The CDR3 consists of 16 residues. Germline V gene lookup returns CDR1 KGHSH and CDR2 LQKENI. The CDR3 loop reads CASSSLGAATNEKLFF. The CDR3 bases are TGTGCCAGCTCATCCCTGGGCGCAGCAACTAATGAAAAACTGTTTTTT.

This clonotype was detected many times. V and J are TRBV6-1 and TRBJ1-6; D not certain. This CDR3 is 13 amino acids long. Trimming took 7 bases from V and 7 from J, leaving 11 bases between them. Germline CDR1 is MNHNS and CDR2 is SASEGT. The chain's CDR3 is CASMEALNSPLHF. Here the CDR3 DNA reads TGTGCCAGCATGGAGGCCCTGAATTCACCCCTCCACTTT.

This clonotype was counted at least ten times. The chain combines TRBV6-1 with TRBJ2-7; 8 bases align to TRBD2. Per germline, CDR1 MNHNS and CDR2 SASEGT. The V and J ends lost 7 bases and 0 bases, in that order; junction bases with no gene match: 14. This CDR3 region has 17 residues. CDR3 in DNA: TGTGCCAGCACGGCCCTCGGGGGGGGGTTACTCTCCTACGAGCAGTACTTC. This gives the protein CASTALGGGLLSYEQYF.

This sequence joins TRBV5-6 and TRBJ2-3, with D perhaps TRBD2 (5 bases). Germline values: CDR1 SGHDT, CDR2 YYEEEE. This CDR3 spans 13 amino acids. The V and J ends lost 7 bases and 0 bases respectively, with 9 bases between them. The CDR3 is CASERVSTDTQYF. Written as DNA, the CDR3 is TGTGCCAGCGAGAGGGTTAGCACAGATACGCAGTATTTT.

This clonotype was observed many times. The V gene is TRBV2, the J gene TRBJ2-3, with 8 bases lining up with TRBD1. CDR3 length equals 14 residues. CDR1 and CDR2 (germline): SNHLY, FYNNEI. The V and J ends lost 7 bases and 2 bases, in that order; junction bases with no gene match: 5. Here the CDR3 DNA reads TGTGCCAGCAACGGGCAGGGGGCCACAGATACGCAGTATTTT. Translating it yields CASNGQGATDTQYF.

This clonotype was seen a few times. The chain recombines TRBV12-3 or TRBV12-4 with TRBJ1-2, with a weak D call TRBD1 (6 bases). There are 13 residues in the CDR3. Trimming removed 8 bases from V and 7 bases from J, with 17 bases in between. Here the CDR3 DNA reads TGTGCCAGCGGGGTACAGGGTCTCAGTGGCTACACCTTC. Translating gives CASGVQGLSGYTF.